A single sample gave rise to the 23 T cell receptor beta chains below, sequenced in a study of blood T cell repertoires in COVID-19. Sequenced by immunoSEQ multiplex PCR; TCRdb stores in-frame clones only, minus some. In the table there are around 140,000 clones, around 80% of which are singletons. Sequenced input: PBMCs or T cells enriched from blood (not recorded which). The receptors were gathered from a woman aged 50 to 60 who had recovered from COVID-19.

The chain links TRBV7-9 to TRBJ2-7, with a possible D match to TRBD2 (6 bases). The V end was cut by 6 bases, the J end by 3 bases, with 18 bases between. The germline V gene encodes CDR1 SEHNR and CDR2 FQNEAQ (reference sequence). The CDR3 sequence is 15 residues long. Here the CDR3 reads CASSLRETKYYEQYF. For the CDR3, the DNA is TGTGCCAGCAGTCTCCGGGAGACGAAGTACTACGAGCAGTACTTC.

This chain joins TRBV12-3 or TRBV12-4 and TRBJ1-6; D gene unclear. V lost 6 bases and J lost 4, with 4 bases in between. CDR3 length: 12 residues. CDR3 residues: CASSLYNSPLHF. The CDR3, as DNA: TGTGCCAGCAGCCTATATAATTCACCCCTCCACTTT.

The chain links TRBV2 to TRBJ2-3; 10 positions match TRBD2. Per germline, CDR1 SNHLY and CDR2 FYNNEI. Trimming removed 2 bases from V and 2 bases from J; junction bases left unmatched: 4. This CDR3 region has 16 residues. The CDR3 sequence is CASSERAGGLTDTQYF. For the CDR3, the DNA is TGTGCCAGCAGTGAAAGAGCGGGGGGGCTCACAGATACGCAGTATTTT.

The rearrangement uses TRBV6-2 or TRBV6-3 and TRBJ2-7, with 9 bases matching TRBD1. CDR1 and CDR2 (germline): MNHEY, SVGEGT. There are 16 residues in the CDR3. The V gene end was trimmed by 5 bases and the J gene end by 2 bases; junction bases not matched to a gene: 10. The CDR3: CASSAPTGTGTYEQYF. The CDR3 region has the DNA TGTGCCAGCAGTGCGCCTACCGGGACAGGGACCTACGAGCAGTACTTC.

The V gene is TRBV5-8, the J gene TRBJ1-2; D ambiguous. CDR1 is SGHTS and CDR2 is YDEGEE in the germline V gene. The length of the CDR3 is 13 residues. V was clipped by 4 bases and J by 4 bases, with 11 bases between them. The CDR3 DNA is TGTGCCAGCAGCGCCGGGATCCTCTATGGCTACACCTTC. This translates into CASSAGILYGYTF. Looking up the rest from reference TRBV5-8 and TRBJ1-2 gives the full variable domain: EAGVTQSPTHLIKTRGQQATLRCSPISGHTSVYWYQQALGLGLQFLLWYDEGEERNRGNFPPRFSGRQFPNYSSELNVNALELEDSALYLCASSAGILYGYTFGSGTRLTVV.

The chain is built from TRBV7-7 and TRBJ2-7; possible D gene TRBD2, 6 bases. The CDR3 loop spans 15 amino acids. Trimming pared 2 bases from V and 0 bases from J, leaving 11 bases between. In germline, CDR1 is SSHAT, CDR2 FNYEAQ (reference sequence). CDR3 sequence (DNA): TGTGCCAGCAGCTTAAGCCACGGGGGCTCCTACGAGCAGTACTTC. The encoded protein is CASSLSHGGSYEQYF.

The chain carries TRBV27 and TRBJ1-4, with 10 bases matching TRBD1. Trimming cost V 3 bases and J 4 bases; bases outside gene matches: 8. Looked up from germline, CDR1 is MNHEY and CDR2 is SMNVEV (reference sequence). This CDR3 is 17 amino acids long. CDR3: CASSFLGQGVDNEKLFF. The CDR3 coding sequence is TGTGCCAGCAGTTTCCTCGGACAGGGGGTAGATAATGAAAAACTGTTTTTT.

The chain recombines TRBV9 with TRBJ2-3; possible D gene TRBD2, 7 bases. V was clipped by 4 bases and J by 0 bases, with 18 bases between them. Per the germline V gene, CDR1 is SGDLS and CDR2 is YYNGEE. The CDR3 extends over 17 amino acids. The CDR3 DNA is TGTGCCAGCAGCCCCCAGGGGAGGGCTTCTAGCACAGATACGCAGTATTTT. Translation gives CASSPQGRASSTDTQYF.

This sequence joins TRBV14 and TRBJ2-1; tentative D call: TRBD1 (6 bases). The germline V gene encodes CDR1 SGHDN and CDR2 FVKESK. The CDR3 spans 15 residues. With 4 bases removed from V and 0 bases from J, the gap between germline ends came to 10 bases. CDR3 DNA: TGTGCCAGCAGCCGAGGACAGTCCTCCTACAATGAGCAGTTCTTC. It encodes CASSRGQSSYNEQFF.

This rearrangement joins TRBV3-1 (or the pseudogene TRBV3-2) to TRBJ1-1; D is unresolved. Trimming pared 4 bases from V and 7 bases from J, leaving 10 bases between. Germline assignment: CDR1 LGHDT and CDR2 YNNKEL (reference sequence). The length of the CDR3 is 12 residues. CDR3 sequence reads: CASSPRTREAFF. CDR3 nucleotide sequence: TGTGCCAGCAGCCCTCGGACTCGTGAAGCTTTCTTT.

The rearrangement uses TRBV7-2 and TRBJ1-3, with TRBD1 as a possible D gene (6 bases). Germline CDR1 reads SGHTA; CDR2 reads FQGNSA. This CDR3 is 14 amino acids long. The V gene lost 6 bases and the J gene lost 4 bases, with 13 bases spanning the gap. CDR3 protein: CASRTTGIGNTIYF. The CDR3 DNA sequence: TGTGCCAGCAGGACCACAGGGATCGGAAACACCATATATTTT.

This clone has only one observation. V gene TRBV7-9 combines with J gene TRBJ1-1; TRBD1 matches 8 bases. Germline trimming cut 4 bases from V and 6 bases from J; bases unmatched to any gene: 4. This CDR3 has 13 amino acids. CDR1 is SEHNR, CDR2 FQNEAQ, per germline (reference sequence). In DNA, the CDR3 is TGTGCCAGCAGCTATCAACAGGGGGCTGAAGCTTTCTTT. This translates into CASSYQQGAEAFF.

The chain uses TRBV7-3 and TRBJ1-1; TRBD1 might be the D (5 bases). Per germline, CDR1 SGHTA and CDR2 FQGTGA. V was pared by 3 bases and J by 3 bases, with 8 bases between. The length of the CDR3 is 13 residues. The CDR3 here is CASSLAGYTEAFF. The DNA of the CDR3 is TGTGCCAGCAGCTTGGCAGGGTACACTGAAGCTTTCTTT.

This clone turned up a few times. The gene calls are TRBV27 and TRBJ2-3; 7 bases are shared with TRBD2. The CDR3 runs 15 residues. Losses at the gene ends were 10 bases for V and 2 bases for J; bases not matched to a gene: 12. Looked up from germline, CDR1 is MNHEY and CDR2 is SMNVEV (reference sequence). The DNA for the CDR3 is TGTGCCATCGGAAACACAGCGGGGTTCACAGATACGCAGTATTTT. This gives the protein CAIGNTAGFTDTQYF.

The chain uses TRBV6-1 and TRBJ2-3, with 11 bases identical to TRBD2. The CDR3 has 18 amino acids. Germline V gene sequence: CDR1 MNHNS, CDR2 SASEGT. V shed 1 base and J 4 bases; nucleotides not matched to a gene: 10. The CDR3 DNA follows: TGTGCCAGCAGTGAAGGGGCTAGCGGGGGGCCATTCGCAGATACGCAGTATTTT. As protein: CASSEGASGGPFADTQYF.

The chain links TRBV9 to TRBJ1-1, with D uncertain. Trimming removed 4 bases at V and 2 bases at J, with 9 bases between. Germline values: CDR1 SGDLS, CDR2 YYNGEE. The CDR3 totals 13 residues. The CDR3 loop is CASSLLGNTEAFF. CDR3 DNA: TGTGCCAGCAGCCTCCTGGGCAACACTGAAGCTTTCTTT.

This chain connects TRBV4-1 to TRBJ2-6, with 9 bases lining up with TRBD2. The germline V gene has CDR1 MGHRA and CDR2 YSYEKL. The CDR3 runs 17 residues. V shed 1 base and J 2 bases; nucleotides not matched to a gene: 3. This chain's CDR3 is CASSQGLAATGANVLTF. Here the CDR3 DNA reads TGCGCCAGCAGCCAAGGACTAGCGGCTACTGGGGCCAACGTCCTGACTTTC.

The CDR3 nucleotides are TGTGCCAGCAGGTGGGAGCGGAGAACTAATGAAAAACTGTTTTTT. Amino acid sequence: CASRWERRTNEKLFF. This sequence joins TRBV6-5 and TRBJ1-4; D gene uncertain. V gave up 6 bases and J gave up 1 base, with 12 bases separating them. The CDR3 is 15 amino acids. The germline gives CDR1 MNHEY, CDR2 SVGAGI.

This chain joins TRBV5-1 and TRBJ2-7, with unresolved D. From germline, CDR1 is SGHRS and CDR2 YFSETQ. The CDR3 loop spans 13 amino acids. Trimming cost V 2 bases and J 0 bases, with 6 bases left between them. CDR3 in amino acids: CASSLEASYEQYF. For the CDR3, the DNA is TGCGCCAGCAGCTTAGAAGCCTCCTACGAGCAGTACTTC.

The chain has TRBV9 and TRBJ1-1; a possible D gene is TRBD1 (5 bases). This CDR3 spans 13 amino acids. The germline V gene has CDR1 SGDLS and CDR2 YYNGEE. V was pared by 0 bases and J by 7 bases, with 10 bases between. For the CDR3, the DNA is TGTGCCAGCAGCGTAGGGGACTGGGGTGAAGCTTTCTTT. It is translated as CASSVGDWGEAFF.

The V and J genes are TRBV18 and TRBJ2-7; maybe TRBD1 (6 bases). V gave up 2 bases and J gave up 1 base, with 21 bases separating them. This CDR3 has 18 amino acids. Germline CDR1 is KGHSH and CDR2 is LQKENI. DNA for the CDR3: TGTGCCAGCTCACCAGTCGGTAACCAGGGGCCAGTGTCCTACGAGCAGTACTTC. Its protein product is CASSPVGNQGPVSYEQYF.

This chain connects TRBV5-8 to TRBJ1-5, with 7 positions matching TRBD1. The CDR3 sequence is 15 residues long. CDR1 is SGHTS and CDR2 is YDEGEE in the germline V gene. With 3 bases clipped from V and 0 bases from J, the junction kept 3 bases outside the gene matches. This CDR3 is CASSSGTVSNQPQHF. As DNA, the CDR3 is TGTGCCAGCAGCTCCGGGACAGTTAGCAATCAGCCCCAGCATTTT. The full variable domain, with the rest looked up from reference TRBV5-8 and TRBJ1-5, is EAGVTQSPTHLIKTRGQQATLRCSPISGHTSVYWYQQALGLGLQFLLWYDEGEERNRGNFPPRFSGRQFPNYSSELNVNALELEDSALYLCASSSGTVSNQPQHFGDGTRLSIL.

The chain couples TRBV7-9 to TRBJ2-5, with TRBD1 matching 7 bases. After removal of 1 base from V and 4 bases from J, the junction contained 3 bases not matched to a gene. The CDR3 extends over 14 amino acids. Germline assignment: CDR1 SEHNR and CDR2 FQNEAQ (reference sequence). The CDR3 loop reads CASSLVTGVETQYF. CDR3 sequence (DNA): TGTGCCAGCAGCTTAGTAACAGGGGTAGAGACCCAGTACTTC.